Following are 8 T cell receptor beta chains from one sample sequenced in a study of beta chain features in type 1 diabetes (dated by TCRdb to 2017 to 2018). The library was prepared using the immunoSEQ multiplex PCR assay. The High Capacity cDNA Reverse Transcription Kit was used to reverse transcribe all of the isolated RNA, meaning that expressed TCRB transcripts were what got sequenced. In its TCRdb copy, this immuneACCESS table keeps in-frame sequences only and misses some clones. Where compared with another copy, unresolved V genes explain less than half of these, and the others have no known cause. The table for this sample lists 250,000 to 300,000 clones; 14% of them were counted only once. Roughly 0.018% of the sample rests with the top ten. General conclusions and limits of the study: In all four CD4+ subsets, TCRB CDR3 length was moderately but significantly shorter in type 1 diabetes patients.

These TCRs are of unknown antigen specificity. Specimen: naive CD4+ T cells from blood. According to the study, the label for this sample's cell subset or site signals: true naive CD4+ T cells. Receptors originate from a man aged 25 to 40 with type 1 diabetes.

This clone was seen a handful of times. The CDR3 is CASRQGGGGYTF. For the CDR3, the DNA is TGTGCCAGCAGGCAGGGGGGCGGGGGCTACACCTTC. The gene calls are TRBV2 and TRBJ1-2; 7 bases match TRBD1. Germline V gives CDR1 SNHLY, CDR2 FYNNEI. The CDR3 totals 12 residues. V dropped 6 bases and J dropped 8; count of bases not matched to a gene: 6.

This clone was seen a handful of times. The chain carries TRBV18 and TRBJ1-1; unclear D gene. V lost 2 bases, J lost 0 bases, and 10 bases lay in between. The CDR3 covers 15 residues. CDR1 and CDR2 from the germline V gene are KGHSH and LQKENI. The CDR3 spells CASSPLADVNTEAFF. As DNA, the CDR3 is TGTGCCAGCTCACCATTGGCAGATGTGAACACTGAAGCTTTCTTT.

The V gene is TRBV10-3, the J gene TRBJ2-5, with 9 bases matching TRBD2. In germline, CDR1 is ENHRY, CDR2 SYGVKD. V lost 6 bases to trimming and J lost 5 bases; unmatched junction nucleotides: 13. This CDR3 is 16 amino acids long. This CDR3 reads CAIRGNSGRFYETQYF. CDR3 in DNA: TGTGCCATCAGAGGTAATAGCGGGAGATTTTATGAGACCCAGTACTTC.

This clone was seen a handful of times. The V and J genes are TRBV7-2 and TRBJ2-5; D unresolved. The CDR3 loop spans 14 amino acids. Germline CDR1 reads SGHTA; CDR2 reads FQGNSA. V lost 9 bases, J lost 5 bases, and 19 bases lay in between. In DNA form, the CDR3 reads TGTGCCAGTACCGCGTGGGCTACCCGGGAGACCCAGTACTTC. It codes for CASTAWATRETQYF.

The chain employs TRBV7-2 and TRBJ2-7; 8 nucleotides align to TRBD2. This CDR3 comprises 15 residues. The germline V gene has CDR1 SGHTA and CDR2 FQGNSA. The V segment lost 5 bases and the J segment 3 bases; nucleotides outside the gene matches: 9. The CDR3 DNA reads as TGTGCCAGCAGCCCTCAGACTAGCGAATACTACGAGCAGTACTTC. It encodes CASSPQTSEYYEQYF.

In this sample, this clone turned up a few times. The chain employs TRBV7-9 and TRBJ2-7, with 8 bases lining up with TRBD1. This CDR3 is 14 amino acids long. The V gene's germline CDR1 is SEHNR and CDR2 FQNEAQ (reference sequence). V lost 5 bases, J lost 2 bases, and 5 bases stayed unmatched. CDR3 sequence: CASSPRDRTYEQYF. CDR3 sequence (DNA): TGTGCCAGCAGCCCTCGGGACAGGACCTACGAGCAGTACTTC.

In its sample, this clone was seen a few times. The gene calls are TRBV18 and TRBJ2-5; D is undetermined. The germline gives CDR1 KGHSH, CDR2 LQKENI. This CDR3 has 14 residues. The V end was cut by 1 base, the J end by 2 bases, with 8 bases between. CDR3 bases: TGTGCCAGCTCACCACAGGAGTTACAAGAGACCCAGTACTTC. Translated: CASSPQELQETQYF.

Only a few counts were recorded for this clone. The chain couples TRBV7-6 to TRBJ2-5; the match to TRBD1 covers 7 bases. Germline-derived CDR1 and CDR2 are SGHVS and FNYEAQ. CDR3 length: 14 residues. V was clipped by 4 bases and J by 5 bases; unmatched bases: 7. The CDR3 bases are TGTGCCAGCAGCTCGAGGGACAGTGGGGAGACCCAGTACTTC. Its protein is CASSSRDSGETQYF.